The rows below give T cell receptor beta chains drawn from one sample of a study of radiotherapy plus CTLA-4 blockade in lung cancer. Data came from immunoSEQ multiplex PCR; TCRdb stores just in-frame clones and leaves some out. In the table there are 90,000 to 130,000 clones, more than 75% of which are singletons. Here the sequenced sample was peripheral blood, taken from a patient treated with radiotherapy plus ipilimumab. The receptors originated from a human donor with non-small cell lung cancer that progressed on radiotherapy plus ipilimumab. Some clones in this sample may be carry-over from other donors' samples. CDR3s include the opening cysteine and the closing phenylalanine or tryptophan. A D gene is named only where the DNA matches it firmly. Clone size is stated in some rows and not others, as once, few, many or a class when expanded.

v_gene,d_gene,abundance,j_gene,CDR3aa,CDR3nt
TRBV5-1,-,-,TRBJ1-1,CASSLDQVNTEAFF,TGCGCCAGCAGCTTGGATCAGGTGAACACTGAAGCTTTCTTT
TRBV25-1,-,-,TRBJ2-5,CASSGPNQETQYF,TGTGCCAGCAGTGGCCCGAACCAAGAGACCCAGTACTTC
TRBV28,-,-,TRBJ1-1,CASSLYPGHLTEAFF,TGTGCCAGCAGTTTATACCCGGGACATCTGACTGAAGCTTTCTTT
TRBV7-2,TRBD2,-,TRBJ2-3,CASSPFQRGFTDTQYF,TGTGCCAGCAGCCCCTTCCAGCGGGGATTCACAGATACGCAGTATTTT
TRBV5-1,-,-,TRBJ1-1,CASSPGVWNTEAFF,TGCGCCAGCAGCCCTGGGGTTTGGAACACTGAAGCTTTCTTT
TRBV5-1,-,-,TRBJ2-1,CASSRTSSYNEQFF,TGCGCCAGCAGCAGGACGAGCTCCTACAATGAGCAGTTCTTC
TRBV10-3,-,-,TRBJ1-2,CAIRPGGEGGYTF,TGTGCCATCAGGCCCGGGGGGGAAGGGGGCTACACCTTC
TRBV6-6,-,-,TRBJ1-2,CASSTQGLGYTF,TGTGCCAGCAGCACACAGGGCCTTGGCTACACCTTC
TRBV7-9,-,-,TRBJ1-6,CASSFDWGANSPLHF,TGTGCCAGCAGCTTTGATTGGGGCGCTAATTCACCCCTCCACTTT
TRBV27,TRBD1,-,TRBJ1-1,CASSSRDRVTAEAFF,TGTGCCAGCAGTTCACGGGACAGGGTAACGGCTGAAGCTTTCTTT
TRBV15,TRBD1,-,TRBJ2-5,CATSRGGGPRETQYF,TGTGCCACCAGCAGAGGAGGGGGCCCCCGAGAGACCCAGTACTTC
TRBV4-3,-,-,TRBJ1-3,CASSQDLPRAGNTIYF,TGCGCCAGCAGCCAAGATCTTCCTAGGGCTGGAAACACCATATATTTT
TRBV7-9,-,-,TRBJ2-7,CASSLDQEGGTASYEQYF,TGTGCCAGCAGCTTAGATCAGGAGGGGGGGACAGCGTCCTACGAGCAGTACTTC
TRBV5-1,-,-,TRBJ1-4,CASRTGPVDEKLFF,TGCGCCAGCCGGACGGGACCAGTCGACGAAAAACTGTTTTTT
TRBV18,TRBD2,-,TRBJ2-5,CASSPLTVIPGTSGKETQYF,TGTGCCAGCTCACCACTCACTGTGATTCCCGGGACTAGCGGTAAAGAGACCCAGTACTTC
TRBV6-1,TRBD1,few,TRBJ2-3,CASNSHRGQGDTQYF,TGTGCCAGCAATAGTCACAGGGGGCAAGGAGATACGCAGTATTTT
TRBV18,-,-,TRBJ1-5,CASSPSPYSNQPQHF,TGTGCCAGCTCACCAAGCCCGTATAGCAATCAGCCCCAGCATTTT
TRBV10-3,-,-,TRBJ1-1,CAISESQGWTEAFF,TGTGCCATCAGTGAGTCACAGGGCTGGACTGAAGCTTTCTTT
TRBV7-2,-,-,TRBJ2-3,CASSLLSGTSTDTQYF,TGTGCCAGCAGCCTTCTCTCCGGGACTAGCACAGATACGCAGTATTTT
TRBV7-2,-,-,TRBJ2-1,CASSRGPGGNEQFF,TGTGCCAGCAGCCGAGGACCAGGAGGAAATGAGCAGTTCTTC
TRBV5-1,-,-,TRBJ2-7,CASSLAVGPTYEQYF,TGCGCCAGCAGCTTGGCCGTAGGGCCCACCTACGAGCAGTACTTC
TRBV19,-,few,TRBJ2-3,CASSRSLGPYTDTQYF,TGTGCCAGTAGTAGGAGTCTCGGGCCTTACACAGATACGCAGTATTTT
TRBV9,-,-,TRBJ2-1,CASTIQQGGGSYNEQFF,TGTGCCAGCACAATCCAACAGGGCGGGGGATCCTACAATGAGCAGTTCTTC
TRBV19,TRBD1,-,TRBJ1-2,CASSIDGTANYGYTF,TGTGCCAGTAGTATCGATGGGACAGCAAACTATGGCTACACCTTC
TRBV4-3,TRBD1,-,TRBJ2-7,CASSQYTGGIYEQYF,TGCGCCAGCAGCCAATATACAGGGGGAATCTACGAGCAGTACTTC
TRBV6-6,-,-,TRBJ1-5,CASMRGQGNQPQHF,TGTGCCAGCATGAGGGGCCAGGGGAATCAGCCCCAGCATTTT
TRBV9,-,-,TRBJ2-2,CASSRPLAGELFF,TGTGCCAGCAGCCGACCACTAGCCGGGGAGCTGTTTTTT
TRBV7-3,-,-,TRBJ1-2,CASSSQGGWGYTF,TGTGCCAGCAGCTCCCAGGGAGGATGGGGCTACACCTTC
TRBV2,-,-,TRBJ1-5,CASSDRYSNQPQHF,TGTGCCAGCAGTGACAGATATAGCAATCAGCCCCAGCATTTT
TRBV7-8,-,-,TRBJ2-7,CASSGRVITYEQYF,TGTGCCAGCAGCGGCAGGGTCATTACCTACGAGCAGTACTTC
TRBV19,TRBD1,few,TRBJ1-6,CASSMSGGNSPLHF,TGTGCCAGTAGTATGTCAGGGGGAAATTCACCCCTCCACTTT
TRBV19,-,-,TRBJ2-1,CASRKGVEQFF,TGTGCCAGTCGGAAAGGGGTTGAGCAGTTCTTC
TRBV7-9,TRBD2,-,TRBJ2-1,CASSLGLAGWDEQFF,TGTGCCAGCAGCTTGGGACTAGCGGGGTGGGATGAGCAGTTCTTC
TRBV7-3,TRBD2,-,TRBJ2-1,CASSNTSGALGEQFF,TGTGCCAGCAGCAACACTAGCGGCGCCTTAGGTGAGCAGTTCTTC
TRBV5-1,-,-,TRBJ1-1,CASSEGTGNTEAFF,TGCGCCAGCAGCGAGGGGACGGGGAACACTGAAGCTTTCTTT
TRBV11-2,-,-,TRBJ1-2,CASRDPFRLSF,TGTGCCAGCAGGGACCCCTTCAGACTTTCCTTC
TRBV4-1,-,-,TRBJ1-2,CASSPPGGANYGYTF,TGCGCCAGCAGCCCGCCGGGGGGAGCTAACTATGGCTACACCTTC
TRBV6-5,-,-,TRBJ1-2,CASSRGVDYGYTF,TGTGCCAGCAGTCGGGGGGTAGACTATGGCTACACCTTC
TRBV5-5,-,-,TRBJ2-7,CASSLERLLYEQYF,TGTGCCAGCAGCTTGGAACGTTTACTCTACGAGCAGTACTTC
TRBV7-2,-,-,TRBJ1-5,CASSVQGTGNQPQHF,TGTGCCAGCAGCGTCCAGGGTACTGGCAATCAGCCCCAGCATTTT
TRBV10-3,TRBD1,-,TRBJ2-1,CAISEPGQGARIFTNEQFF,TGTGCCATCAGTGAGCCGGGACAGGGGGCGCGAATTTTTACCAATGAGCAGTTCTTC
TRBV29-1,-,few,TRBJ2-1,CSATGNSYNEQFF,TGCAGCGCTACGGGGAACTCCTACAATGAGCAGTTCTTC